Listed below are T cell receptor beta chains from one sample, sequenced in a study of vaccination and CD4 T cells after COVID-19. TCRdb reanalysed the PCR reads using MiXCR and keeps one entry per CDR3 protein. In the table there are about 16,000 distinct CDR3 sequences, around two fifths of which are singletons. For these receptors, no antigen is known. The starting material was CD4+ T cells from blood, cultured in vitro, obtained after SARS-CoV-2 vaccination. All receptors come from a human donor who had recovered from COVID-19. Both conserved end residues are part of each CDR3. D genes are given only for firm matches. Size is omitted from some rows. Given values are once, few, many or a class for expanded clones.

D gene: -
clone size: -
V gene: TRBV18
J gene: TRBJ2-7
CDR3 length: 18
CDR3 protein: CASSPALNLRNGSYEQYF
CDR3 DNA: TGTGCCAGCTCACCCGCCCTCAATTTGCGAAACGGGTCCTACGAGCAGTACTTC

D gene: -
clone size: -
V gene: TRBV6-5
J gene: TRBJ1-1
CDR3 length: 13
CDR3 protein: CASSYTENTEAFF
CDR3 DNA: TGTGCCAGCAGTTACACCGAGAACACTGAAGCTTTCTTT

D gene: TRBD2
clone size: few
V gene: TRBV7-2
J gene: TRBJ2-2
CDR3 length: 16
CDR3 protein: CASSLYGTRTTGELFF
CDR3 DNA: TGTGCCAGCAGCTTATACGGGACTAGAACCACCGGGGAGCTGTTTTTT

D gene: TRBD1
clone size: once
V gene: TRBV5-1
J gene: TRBJ2-5
CDR3 length: 15
CDR3 protein: CASSWGTGSQETQYF
CDR3 DNA: TGCGCCAGCAGCTGGGGGACAGGCAGCCAAGAGACCCAGTACTTC

D gene: TRBD2
clone size: -
V gene: TRBV19
J gene: TRBJ2-5
CDR3 length: 14
CDR3 protein: CASTGLAGEETQYF
CDR3 DNA: TGTGCCAGTACAGGACTAGCGGGAGAAGAGACCCAGTACTTC

D gene: TRBD2
clone size: -
V gene: TRBV24-1
J gene: TRBJ2-3
CDR3 length: 13
CDR3 protein: CATSGPGGDTQYF
CDR3 DNA: TGTGCCACCAGTGGCCCGGGGGGGGATACGCAGTATTTT

D gene: -
clone size: -
V gene: TRBV7-9
J gene: TRBJ2-1
CDR3 length: 13
CDR3 protein: CASSQGRDTWIFF
CDR3 DNA: TGTGCCAGCAGCCAAGGCCGGGACACCTGGATCTTCTTC

D gene: TRBD1
clone size: few
V gene: TRBV6-5
J gene: TRBJ1-5
CDR3 length: 16
CDR3 protein: CASSYTNRGGNQPQHF
CDR3 DNA: TGTGCCAGCAGTTACACGAACAGGGGCGGGAATCAGCCCCAGCATTTT

D gene: -
clone size: few
V gene: TRBV7-8
J gene: TRBJ2-7
CDR3 length: 16
CDR3 protein: CASSSAVRGSSYEQYF
CDR3 DNA: TGTGCCAGCAGCTCCGCGGTGCGAGGGAGCTCCTACGAGCAGTACTTC

D gene: TRBD1
clone size: -
V gene: TRBV7-8
J gene: TRBJ1-2
CDR3 length: 17
CDR3 protein: CASSPYSTGTGAYGYTF
CDR3 DNA: TGTGCCAGCAGCCCATATAGCACCGGGACAGGGGCCTATGGCTACACCTTC

D gene: -
clone size: -
V gene: TRBV20-1
J gene: TRBJ1-1
CDR3 length: 12
CDR3 protein: CSARTGNTEAFF
CDR3 DNA: TGCAGTGCTAGGACAGGGAACACTGAAGCTTTCTTT

D gene: TRBD1
clone size: few
V gene: TRBV10-1
J gene: TRBJ1-5
CDR3 length: 13
CDR3 protein: CASLTGGYQPQHF
CDR3 DNA: TGCGCCAGCTTGACAGGGGGCTATCAGCCCCAGCATTTT

D gene: -
clone size: -
V gene: TRBV10-3
J gene: TRBJ2-3
CDR3 length: 14
CDR3 protein: CASSVSRTLDTQYF
CDR3 DNA: TGTGCCAGCAGTGTTTCAAGGACGCTCGATACGCAGTATTTT

D gene: -
clone size: -
V gene: TRBV7-2
J gene: TRBJ1-5
CDR3 length: 16
CDR3 protein: CASSPGRVGSNQPQHF
CDR3 DNA: TGTGCCAGCAGCCCTGGACGGGTAGGAAGCAATCAGCCCCAGCATTTT

D gene: TRBD2
clone size: -
V gene: TRBV7-3
J gene: TRBJ2-3
CDR3 length: 16
CDR3 protein: CASSSRTSGSIDTQYF
CDR3 DNA: TGTGCCAGCAGCTCCCGGACTAGCGGGAGTATAGATACGCAGTATTTT

D gene: TRBD1
clone size: once
V gene: TRBV10-2
J gene: TRBJ2-6
CDR3 length: 16
CDR3 protein: CATLDRAPSGANVLTF
CDR3 DNA: TGCGCCACCTTAGACAGGGCTCCCTCTGGGGCCAACGTCCTGACTTTC

D gene: TRBD2
clone size: few
V gene: TRBV10-3
J gene: TRBJ2-7
CDR3 length: 16
CDR3 protein: CAISESIGGSPHEQYF
CDR3 DNA: TGTGCCATCAGTGAGTCGATCGGCGGGAGTCCCCACGAGCAGTACTTC

D gene: TRBD2
clone size: -
V gene: TRBV24-1
J gene: TRBJ2-3
CDR3 length: 16
CDR3 protein: CATSETGTSGIDTQYF
CDR3 DNA: TGTGCCACCAGTGAGACCGGGACTAGCGGTATAGATACGCAGTATTTT

D gene: -
clone size: few
V gene: TRBV6-2/TRBV6-3
J gene: TRBJ2-6
CDR3 length: 15
CDR3 protein: CASSSQGAGANVLTF
CDR3 DNA: TGTGCCAGCAGTTCCCAGGGCGCTGGGGCCAACGTCCTGACTTTC

D gene: -
clone size: -
V gene: TRBV7-9
J gene: TRBJ2-5
CDR3 length: 14
CDR3 protein: CASSLQYRKETQYF
CDR3 DNA: TGTGCCAGCAGCTTACAATACAGAAAAGAGACCCAGTACTTC

D gene: TRBD1
clone size: -
V gene: TRBV11-1
J gene: TRBJ1-2
CDR3 length: 15
CDR3 protein: CASGPRNRDRDGYTF
CDR3 DNA: TGTGCCAGCGGACCGCGAAACCGGGACAGGGATGGCTACACCTTC

D gene: TRBD2
clone size: -
V gene: TRBV10-3
J gene: TRBJ2-5
CDR3 length: 15
CDR3 protein: CAISVVGGGGETQYF
CDR3 DNA: TGTGCCATCAGTGTCGTTGGTGGGGGGGGAGAGACCCAGTACTTC

D gene: -
clone size: -
V gene: TRBV11-3
J gene: TRBJ2-3
CDR3 length: 15
CDR3 protein: CASSLGAGFADTQYF
CDR3 DNA: TGTGCCAGCAGCTTAGGGGCCGGGTTCGCAGATACGCAGTATTTT

D gene: -
clone size: -
V gene: TRBV7-2
J gene: TRBJ2-5
CDR3 length: 11
CDR3 protein: CTSSRVETQYF
CDR3 DNA: TGTACCAGCAGCCGGGTAGAGACCCAGTACTTC

D gene: -
clone size: few
V gene: TRBV6-2/TRBV6-3
J gene: TRBJ2-2
CDR3 length: 13
CDR3 protein: CASSYSTTGELFF
CDR3 DNA: TGTGCCAGCAGTTACTCGACCACCGGGGAGCTGTTTTTT

D gene: -
clone size: -
V gene: TRBV5-1
J gene: TRBJ2-5
CDR3 length: 14
CDR3 protein: CASSLGQLGGTQYF
CDR3 DNA: TGCGCCAGCAGCTTGGGGCAGTTAGGAGGAACCCAGTACTTC

D gene: -
clone size: -
V gene: TRBV27
J gene: TRBJ2-4
CDR3 length: 12
CDR3 protein: CASRIKKNIQYF
CDR3 DNA: TGTGCCAGCCGAATTAAAAAAAACATTCAGTACTTC

D gene: -
clone size: -
V gene: TRBV20-1
J gene: TRBJ2-5
CDR3 length: 14
CDR3 protein: CSAREARSQETQYF
CDR3 DNA: TGCAGTGCTAGAGAGGCGCGATCACAAGAGACCCAGTACTTC

D gene: -
clone size: -
V gene: TRBV25-1
J gene: TRBJ1-6
CDR3 length: 13
CDR3 protein: CASSGRTNSPLHF
CDR3 DNA: TGTGCCAGCAGTGGGCGGACTAATTCACCCCTCCACTTT

D gene: -
clone size: -
V gene: TRBV6-5
J gene: TRBJ1-1
CDR3 length: 15
CDR3 protein: CASSYGHRVNTEAFF
CDR3 DNA: TGTGCCAGCAGTTACGGGCACAGGGTGAACACTGAAGCTTTCTTT

D gene: -
clone size: -
V gene: TRBV5-4
J gene: TRBJ2-2
CDR3 length: 17
CDR3 protein: CASSPQSGTINTGELFF
CDR3 DNA: TGTGCCAGCAGCCCGCAAAGCGGGACAATCAACACCGGGGAGCTGTTTTTT

D gene: -
clone size: medium-sized
V gene: TRBV7-9
J gene: TRBJ1-4
CDR3 length: 14
CDR3 protein: CASSWPADNEKLFF
CDR3 DNA: TGTGCCAGCAGCTGGCCGGCCGACAATGAAAAACTGTTTTTT

D gene: -
clone size: -
V gene: TRBV19
J gene: TRBJ1-4
CDR3 length: 15
CDR3 protein: CASRRQTMGSEKLFF
CDR3 DNA: TGTGCCAGTAGGCGACAAACTATGGGAAGTGAAAAACTGTTTTTT

D gene: TRBD2
clone size: few
V gene: TRBV19
J gene: TRBJ2-5
CDR3 length: 18
CDR3 protein: CASSILTPGLAGEETQYF
CDR3 DNA: TGTGCCAGTAGTATCCTAACACCGGGACTAGCGGGAGAAGAGACCCAGTACTTC

D gene: -
clone size: -
V gene: TRBV12-3/TRBV12-4
J gene: TRBJ1-5
CDR3 length: 15
CDR3 protein: CASSFNIGRDQPQHF
CDR3 DNA: TGTGCCAGCAGTTTTAACATCGGCAGGGATCAGCCCCAGCATTTT

D gene: -
clone size: -
V gene: TRBV6-2/TRBV6-3
J gene: TRBJ2-7
CDR3 length: 13
CDR3 protein: CASIGGRSYEQYF
CDR3 DNA: TGTGCCAGCATCGGAGGGCGGTCCTACGAGCAGTACTTC

D gene: -
clone size: -
V gene: TRBV19
J gene: TRBJ2-5
CDR3 length: 14
CDR3 protein: CASSTGGHKETQYF
CDR3 DNA: TGTGCCAGTAGTACTGGGGGCCACAAAGAGACCCAGTACTTC

D gene: -
clone size: few
V gene: TRBV6-1
J gene: TRBJ2-5
CDR3 length: 15
CDR3 protein: CASSEAARWIETQYF
CDR3 DNA: TGTGCCAGCAGTGAAGCTGCCCGGTGGATCGAGACCCAGTACTTC

D gene: -
clone size: -
V gene: TRBV6-2/TRBV6-3
J gene: TRBJ2-3
CDR3 length: 17
CDR3 protein: CASSYDGLLMSEDTQYF
CDR3 DNA: TGTGCCAGCAGTTACGACGGTCTGCTGATGAGTGAGGATACGCAGTATTTT

D gene: TRBD2
clone size: few
V gene: TRBV6-2/TRBV6-3
J gene: TRBJ2-3
CDR3 length: 15
CDR3 protein: CASSLTSGTLGTQYF
CDR3 DNA: TGTGCCAGCAGTTTAACTAGCGGGACGCTTGGTACGCAGTATTTT

D gene: -
clone size: -
V gene: TRBV7-9
J gene: TRBJ2-1
CDR3 length: 15
CDR3 protein: CASSLWLALGNEQFF
CDR3 DNA: TGTGCCAGCAGCTTATGGCTAGCGCTGGGGAATGAGCAGTTCTTC

D gene: TRBD2
clone size: -
V gene: TRBV20-1
J gene: TRBJ2-1
CDR3 length: 15
CDR3 protein: CSASGSLAGEVEQFF
CDR3 DNA: TGCAGTGCTAGTGGATCCCTAGCGGGAGAGGTTGAGCAGTTCTTC

D gene: -
clone size: few
V gene: TRBV5-4
J gene: TRBJ2-7
CDR3 length: 12
CDR3 protein: CASSWDARGGHF
CDR3 DNA: TGTGCCAGCAGCTGGGACGCTCGGGGCGGACACTTC

D gene: -
clone size: medium-sized
V gene: TRBV20-1
J gene: TRBJ2-3
CDR3 length: 15
CDR3 protein: CSARDLGRRTDTQYF
CDR3 DNA: TGCAGTGCTAGAGATCTGGGACGCCGCACAGATACGCAGTATTTT

D gene: TRBD2
clone size: -
V gene: TRBV20-1
J gene: TRBJ2-7
CDR3 length: 13
CDR3 protein: CGGLAGTFYEQYF
CDR3 DNA: TGCGGAGGACTAGCGGGCACCTTCTACGAGCAGTACTTC

D gene: -
clone size: medium-sized
V gene: TRBV6-5
J gene: TRBJ1-2
CDR3 length: 18
CDR3 protein: CASSYSIAGEKPPYGYTF
CDR3 DNA: TGTGCCAGCAGTTACTCGATTGCGGGGGAGAAGCCGCCCTATGGCTACACCTTC

D gene: -
clone size: -
V gene: TRBV6-2/TRBV6-3
J gene: TRBJ2-1
CDR3 length: 13
CDR3 protein: CASSYSLTYEQFF
CDR3 DNA: TGTGCCAGCAGTTACTCCCTCACTTATGAGCAGTTCTTC

D gene: -
clone size: -
V gene: TRBV6-5
J gene: TRBJ1-2
CDR3 length: 13
CDR3 protein: CASSYSGLRVYTF
CDR3 DNA: TGTGCCAGCAGTTACTCGGGTCTAAGAGTCTACACCTTC

D gene: TRBD1
clone size: few
V gene: TRBV23-1
J gene: TRBJ2-7
CDR3 length: 16
CDR3 protein: CASSQSATGGSHEQYF
CDR3 DNA: TGCGCCAGCAGTCAATCCGCGACAGGGGGCAGCCACGAGCAGTACTTC

D gene: -
clone size: few
V gene: TRBV28
J gene: TRBJ2-5
CDR3 length: 14
CDR3 protein: CASSPRTPPLAQYF
CDR3 DNA: TGTGCCAGCAGTCCCCGGACCCCCCCCCTGGCCCAGTACTTC

D gene: -
clone size: few
V gene: TRBV20-1
J gene: TRBJ1-6
CDR3 length: 17
CDR3 protein: CSARVGIVGSYNSPLHF
CDR3 DNA: TGCAGTGCTAGAGTGGGTATTGTGGGCTCCTATAATTCACCCCTCCACTTT